The 5 T cell receptor beta chains below all came from one sample that was sequenced in a study of blood T cells in healthy people across ages. A J-beta primer mix and a sample-barcoded 5' primer were used in a second PCR of roughly 6 to 12 cycles. TCRdb redid the calling of the 5' RACE reads with MiXCR, one entry per CDR3 protein. The repertoire includes about 1.4 million distinct CDR3 sequences, roughly 59% of them detected once, and over 5.5% sits in the top ten. Material for sequencing was blood. Source of these receptors: a man aged 18 to 29 in good health.

The rearrangement links TRBV29-1 to TRBJ2-3; D call uncertain. This CDR3 contains 12 residues. Deletions cut 8 bases from V and 5 bases from J, with 14 bases between. The germline gives CDR1 SQVTM, CDR2 ANQGSEA. CDR3 bases: TGCAGCATTGGTCCTACCCAAGATACGCAGTATTTT. The encoded protein is CSIGPTQDTQYF.

The chain employs TRBV27 and TRBJ2-1; the D is unclear. The DNA end favors TRBJ2-7, so the J call may be wrong. The CDR3 loop spans 14 amino acids. Germline CDR1 is MNHEY and CDR2 is SMNVEV (reference sequence). The CDR3 is CASSPSPSHYEQYF. As DNA, the CDR3 is TGTGCCAGCAGCCCTTCGCCGTCTCACTACGAGCAGTACTTC.

The V and J genes are TRBV4-3 and TRBJ1-2, with a tentative D call TRBD1 (5 bases). The germline CDR1 and CDR2 sequences are LGHNA and YSLEER. CDR3 size: 15 residues. The ends were cut back, 1 base at V and 6 bases at J, with 15 bases in the middle. CDR3 amino acids: CASSQARTGRDGYTF. The CDR3 region has the DNA TGCGCCAGCAGCCAAGCCCGCACAGGAAGGGATGGCTACACCTTC.

This chain connects TRBV4-1 to TRBJ1-1, with D maybe TRBD1 (5 bases). The CDR3 runs 16 residues. Between the trimmed V and J ends, which lost 0 bases and 1 base, there was a span of 12 bases. Germline values: CDR1 MGHRA, CDR2 YSYEKL. The CDR3 reads CASSQEGGGGNTEAFF. CDR3 DNA sequence: TGCGCCAGCAGCCAAGAGGGCGGGGGAGGGAACACTGAAGCTTTCTTT.

The rearrangement links TRBV29-1 to TRBJ2-4; TRBD1 matches 9 bases. With the DNA end fitting TRBJ2-7 better, the J assignment may be wrong. Germline CDR1 and CDR2: SQVTM and ANQGSEA. The CDR3 spans 13 residues. CDR3 DNA: TGCAGCGTGTACGGGACAGGGACCTACGAGCAGTACTTC. Residues: CSVYGTGTYEQYF.